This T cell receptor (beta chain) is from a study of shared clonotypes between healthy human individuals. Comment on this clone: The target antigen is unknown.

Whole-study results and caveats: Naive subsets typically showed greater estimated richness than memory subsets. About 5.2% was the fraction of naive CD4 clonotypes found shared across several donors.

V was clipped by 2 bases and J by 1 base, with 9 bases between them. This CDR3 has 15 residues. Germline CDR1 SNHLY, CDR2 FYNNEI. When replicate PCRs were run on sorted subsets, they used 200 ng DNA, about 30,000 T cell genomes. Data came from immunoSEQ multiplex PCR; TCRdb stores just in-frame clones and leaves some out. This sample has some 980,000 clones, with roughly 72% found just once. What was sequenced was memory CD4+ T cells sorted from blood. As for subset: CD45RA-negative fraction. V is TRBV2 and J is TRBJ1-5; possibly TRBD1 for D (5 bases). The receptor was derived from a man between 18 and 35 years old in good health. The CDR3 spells CASSESGLSNQPQHF. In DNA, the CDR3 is TGTGCCAGCAGTGAATCAGGGTTGAGCAATCAGCCCCAGCATTTT.